Listed here are 19 T cell receptor beta chains from one sample, sequenced in a study of low-dose radiotherapy and immunotherapy resistance in tumors. As for time point: after trial treatment. Treatment noted: LDRT plus nivolumab, ipilimumab, low-dose cyclophosphamide and aspirin (RACIN trial). First-strand cDNA used TRAV- and TRBV-specific primers, covering alpha and beta chains. Using a constant-region primer together with a V-primer adapter, TCRs were subjected to about 18 PCR cycles of amplification. TCRdb re-called the reads with MiXCR, one entry per CDR3 protein. The sample has approximately 45,000 distinct CDR3 sequences, less than 30% seen once. The source was PBMCs, collected after low-dose radiotherapy plus immunotherapy. The receptors originated from a male donor with prostate cancer.

A word on this clonotype: A far larger clone lies a single base away; this is likely a read error. V and J are TRBV7-9 and TRBJ2-7; 7 nucleotides agree with TRBD2. Germline CDR1 is SEHNR and CDR2 is FQNEAQ (reference sequence). The CDR3 covers 18 residues. Trimming at V came to 5 bases and at J to 7 bases, leaving 23 bases not matched to a gene. In nucleotides, the CDR3 is TGTGCCAGCAGCGCATGGCCGGGGGAGGGGTCGTCCTACAATGAGCAGTACTTC. It encodes CASSAWPGEGSSYNEQYF.

This clonotype was seen at least ten times. The rearrangement links TRBV6-1 to TRBJ2-2; D not certain. The CDR3 covers 14 residues. Germline values: CDR1 MNHNS, CDR2 SASEGT. The V end lost 2 bases, the J end lost 7 bases, and 11 bases lay between the germline ends. The CDR3 is CASSETVGRGELFF. The CDR3 bases are TGTGCCAGCAGTGAAACGGTGGGCCGCGGGGAGCTGTTTTTT.

This clonotype was seen at least ten times. This chain joins TRBV5-1 and TRBJ1-1; D gene uncertain. Between the trimmed V and J ends, which lost 1 base and 1 base, there was a span of 11 bases. Per germline, CDR1 SGHRS and CDR2 YFSETQ. This CDR3 has 15 residues. The CDR3 region has the DNA TGCGCCAGCAGCTTGAAGCTGGGTGGGAACACTGAAGCTTTCTTT. Translating it yields CASSLKLGGNTEAFF. Using reference TRBV5-1 and TRBJ1-1 for the parts outside the CDR3, the full variable domain is KAGVTQTPRYLIKTRGQQVTLSCSPISGHRSVSWYQQTPGQGLQFLFEYFSETQRNKGNFPGRFSGRQFSNSRSEMNVSTLELGDSALYLCASSLKLGGNTEAFFGQGTRLTVV.

Regarding this clonotype: This likely came from a read error, as a far larger clone is one base away. The chain uses TRBV2 and TRBJ2-1, with 9 bases fitting TRBD2. CDR1 is SNHLY and CDR2 is FYNNEI in the germline V gene. This CDR3 contains 16 residues. V shed 6 bases, J shed 10 bases, and the junction held 16 bases outside the gene matches. In nucleotides, the CDR3 is TGTGCCAGCAGCGCCTCGGTGGGACTAGCTGTTAACGAGCAGTTCTTC. This codes for CASSASVGLAVNEQFF.

The chain combines TRBV5-1 with TRBJ1-1; D is possibly TRBD1 (5 bases). V lost 0 bases and J 0 bases, leaving 12 bases between the germline ends. Germline CDR1 SGHRS, CDR2 YFSETQ. The CDR3 runs to 16 residues. Here the CDR3 reads CASSLGVRAMNTEAFF. Here the CDR3 DNA reads TGCGCCAGCAGCTTGGGGGTCAGGGCCATGAACACTGAAGCTTTCTTT.

This clonotype was counted ten times or more. The chain combines TRBV2 with TRBJ2-1; 8 bases agree with TRBD2. V was clipped by 7 bases and J by 6 bases; unmatched bases: 5. This CDR3 spans 13 amino acids. Germline V gene data show CDR1 as SNHLY and CDR2 as FYNNEI. The CDR3: CASNSGGANEQFF. The DNA for the CDR3 is TGTGCCAGCAACTCCGGGGGGGCCAATGAGCAGTTCTTC. Based on the CDR3 plus reference TRBV2 and TRBJ2-1, the full variable domain is EPEVTQTPSHQVTQMGQEVILRCVPISNHLYFYWYRQILGQKVEFLVSFYNNEISEKSEIFDDQFSVERPDGSNFTLKIRSTKLEDSAMYFCASNSGGANEQFFGPGTRLTVL.

In this sample, this clonotype turned up many times. The rearrangement uses TRBV20-1 and TRBJ2-3, with D possibly TRBD2 on 5 matching bases. CDR1 is DFQATT, CDR2 SNEGSKA, per germline (reference sequence). V was trimmed by 6 bases and J by 5 bases, leaving 15 bases between them. The CDR3 is 13 residues long. CDR3 sequence reads: CSAKLVSIDTQYF. The CDR3 coding sequence is TGCAGTGCGAAACTAGTTTCGATAGATACGCAGTATTTT.

The chain uses TRBV5-4 and TRBJ2-2; TRBD1 or TRBD2 may be the D gene (5 bases each). Germline values: CDR1 SGHNT, CDR2 YYREEE (reference sequence). V was cut by 7 bases and J by 4 bases, with 17 bases left in between. The CDR3 is 15 amino acids. CDR3 sequence: CASGRWDLGTGELFF. The CDR3 region has the DNA TGTGCCAGCGGTCGCTGGGACCTCGGCACCGGGGAGCTGTTTTTT.

CDR3 loop: CASSVERALPGADTQYF. The CDR3 coding sequence is TGTGCCAGCAGCGTAGAGCGGGCCCTCCCGGGGGCAGATACGCAGTATTTT. The V gene is TRBV9, the J gene TRBJ2-3; the D gene is possibly TRBD2 (6 bases). Trimming pared 0 bases from V and 4 bases from J, leaving 18 bases between. This CDR3 comprises 17 residues. The germline V gene encodes CDR1 SGDLS and CDR2 YYNGEE.

This clonotype was detected many times. The chain combines TRBV5-6 with TRBJ1-3; no definite D call. Trimming removed 1 base from V and 4 bases from J, with 9 bases in between. Per germline, CDR1 SGHDT and CDR2 YYEEEE. The CDR3 length is 14 residues. The DNA of the CDR3 is TGTGCCAGCAGCTTGCGACGGCCCGGAAACACCATATATTTT. It specifies CASSLRRPGNTIYF.

The chain employs TRBV7-9 and TRBJ2-1; D is perhaps TRBD2 (6 bases). CDR1 SEHNR and CDR2 FQNEAQ come from the germline V gene (reference sequence). This CDR3 is 15 amino acids long. Trimming removed 5 bases at V and 4 bases at J, with 15 bases between. The DNA for the CDR3 is TGTGCCAGCAGCCTCCAAGCGGGCCAATACAATGAGCAGTTCTTC. Translation gives CASSLQAGQYNEQFF.

The chain is built from TRBV5-1 and TRBJ2-7; 7 bases fit TRBD1. Germline V gives CDR1 SGHRS, CDR2 YFSETQ. Trimming took 4 bases from V and 5 from J; bases not matched to a gene: 9. This CDR3 region has 14 residues. CDR3 sequence: CASSLRQGANEQYF. Written as DNA, the CDR3 is TGCGCCAGCAGCCTCCGACAGGGCGCCAACGAGCAGTACTTC.

Judged by abundance, this clonotype is medium-sized. The chain combines TRBV5-6 with TRBJ2-7, with 14 bases matching TRBD2. There are 14 residues in the CDR3. In germline, CDR1 is SGHDT, CDR2 YYEEEE. Trimming cost V 3 bases and J 6 bases; bases outside gene matches: 2. CDR3 in amino acids: CASSSGLAGVEQYF. As DNA, the CDR3 is TGTGCCAGCAGCTCGGGACTAGCGGGAGTCGAGCAGTACTTC.

This clonotype was recorded once. V is TRBV29-1 and J is TRBJ2-5; 13 nucleotides align to TRBD2. The CDR3 is made up of 14 amino acids. With V trimmed by 7 bases and J by 4 bases, 6 bases remained unmatched. Germline values: CDR1 SQVTM, CDR2 ANQGSEA. The CDR3, as DNA: TGCAGCGGCCGACTAGCGGGGGGCAGAGAGACCCAGTACTTC. Translation: CSGRLAGGRETQYF.

A remark on this clonotype: This likely reflects a read error, since a far larger clone is one base away. The chain is built from TRBV5-5 and TRBJ2-5; either TRBD1 or TRBD2 may fit D (5 bases each). The germline CDR1 and CDR2 sequences are SGHKS and YYEKEE (reference sequence). The ends were cut back, 4 bases at V and 11 bases at J, with 30 bases in the middle. The CDR3 runs 17 residues. CDR3 DNA: TGTGCCAGCAGCCCGGGACGTCTGATGAGCTCCTACAATGAGCAGTACTTC. It encodes CASSPGRLMSSYNEQYF.

This clonotype was recorded at least ten times. The chain couples TRBV11-1 to TRBJ2-7; D may be TRBD2 (5 bases). From germline, CDR1 is SGHAT and CDR2 FQDESV (reference sequence). V was cut by 6 bases and J by 2 bases, with 8 bases left in between. The CDR3 spans 12 residues. The CDR3 DNA follows: TGTGCCAGCAGATCGGGAACCTACGAGCAGTACTTC. Its protein product is CASRSGTYEQYF.

The table lists this clonotype with many counts. This rearrangement joins TRBV29-1 to TRBJ2-3, with a weak D call TRBD2 (6 bases). Germline CDR1 SQVTM, CDR2 ANQGSEA. V lost 3 bases, J lost 2 bases, and 9 bases lay in between. This CDR3 is built from 13 residues. The CDR3, as DNA: TGCAGCGTTGATACGGGGGTCACAGATACGCAGTATTTT. Its protein product is CSVDTGVTDTQYF.

The chain links TRBV28 to TRBJ2-5, with D perhaps matching TRBD1 (7 bases). V was trimmed by 7 bases and J by 2 bases, leaving 17 bases between them. The CDR3 length is 15 residues. CDR1 is MDHEN, CDR2 SYDVKM, per germline. The DNA for the CDR3 is TGTGCCAGCACCACGCCGGCAGGGGGGCAAGAGACCCAGTACTTC. Its protein is CASTTPAGGQETQYF.

As for this clonotype: With a far larger clone one base away, a read error is the likely cause. V is TRBV28 and J is TRBJ2-1; no clear D. Germline loops: CDR1 MDHEN, CDR2 SYDVKM. V gave up 5 bases and J gave up 10 bases, with 18 bases separating them. This CDR3 is 14 amino acids long. The CDR3 reads CASSRALSPYEQFF. Here the CDR3 DNA reads TGTGCCAGCAGTCGGGCCCTCTCCCCCTACGAGCAGTTCTTC.